This section outlines one T cell receptor (beta chain) sequence together with its context. The antigen is not known. The data belong to a study of monozygotic twins with cystic fibrosis. Study overall: Approximately 3 micrograms of fragmented DNA underwent roughly 16 PCR cycles for library preparation. Study-level results: Co-twins had the most similar V usage for 13 of 16 pairs, J for 8. Unrelated CF individuals shared fewer identical clonotypes than monozygotic CF twins. Median Simpson clonality of 0.0095 suggested naive T cells predominated.

Data came from immunoSEQ multiplex PCR; TCRdb stores just in-frame clones and leaves some out. In the table there are 34,000 or so clones, just over 90% of which are singletons. This TCR was recovered from a boy aged 2 to 9 with cystic fibrosis. The specimen was blood.

CDR3 in DNA: TGTGCCAGCAGCTCAGACCTTAGCGGGGGGTTTTCAGATACGCAGTATTTT. As protein: CASSSDLSGGFSDTQYF. The V and J genes are TRBV13 and TRBJ2-3; TRBD2 matches 10 bases. V lost 4 bases and J lost 4; bases outside the gene matches: 11. The CDR3 totals 17 residues. Germline V lookup: CDR1 PRHDT, CDR2 FYEKMQ (reference sequence).